The 10 T cell receptor beta chains presented below share a single source sample, sequenced in a study of blood T cells in healthy people across ages. A second PCR, run for roughly 7 to 12 cycles, used a sample-barcoded 5' primer plus a J-beta primer mix. Each CDR3 protein is one row after TCRdb ran MiXCR on the 5' RACE reads. The sample carries about 700,000 distinct CDR3 sequences, about 34% recorded once. Sequenced input: blood. The source is a woman over 75 in good health.

The chain is built from TRBV10-3 and TRBJ1-3; D remains unclear. The CDR3 runs to 12 residues. In germline, CDR1 is ENHRY, CDR2 SYGVKD. V lost 7 bases and J lost 2, with 6 bases in between. CDR3 in DNA: TGTGCCATCACCGGTACTGGAAACACCATATATTTT. This codes for CAITGTGNTIYF.

This clonotype was recorded many times. The chain recombines TRBV7-2 with TRBJ2-1; D may correspond to TRBD1 or TRBD2 (6 bases each). Germline V CDR1 and CDR2: SGHTA, FQGNSA. V was clipped by 5 bases and J by 10 bases, with 18 bases between them. This CDR3 has 14 amino acids. The CDR3 DNA is TGTGCCAGCAGCCAGAGGGGGACTCCCCAGGAGCAGTTCTTC. Translation gives CASSQRGTPQEQFF.

Note on this clonotype: It is likely a read error, because the conserved phenylalanine at the end of the CDR3 is missing. The chain has TRBV5-5 and TRBJ1-5, with D tentatively TRBD1 (6 bases). CDR1 is SGHKS and CDR2 is YYEKEE in the germline V gene (reference sequence). The CDR3 runs to 14 residues. V lost 0 bases to trimming and J lost 5 bases, with 9 bases between them. CDR3 coding DNA: TGTGCCAGCAGCTTGGTAGGGGGGGATCAGCCCCAGCATGTT. It yields the protein CASSLVGGDQPQHV.

This clonotype was counted ten times or more. CDR3 nucleotide sequence: TGTGCCAGCAGTCTCATTCGGGGGGGCGCAGAGACCCAGTACTTC. It translates to CASSLIRGGAETQYF. The V gene is TRBV12-3 or TRBV12-4, the J gene TRBJ2-5; 8 positions agree with TRBD2. This CDR3 has 15 amino acids. J lost 4 bases, V lost 5 bases, and 9 bases had no gene match.

On this clonotype: A read error may explain this, as a much larger clone is one base away. V usage is TRBV20-1 and J usage is TRBJ2-3; maybe TRBD1 (6 bases). The end of the DNA fits TRBJ1-5 better, so the J call may be wrong. This CDR3 is 15 amino acids long. CDR1 DFQATT and CDR2 SNEGSKA come from the germline V gene (reference sequence). DNA of the CDR3: TGCAGTGCTAGAGTTAGCGGGGGGGCTACAGATACGCAGCATTTT. This codes for CSARVSGGATDTQHF.

Concerning this clonotype: A much bigger clone sits one base away, suggesting this may be a read error. The chain uses TRBV30 and TRBJ2-5; D might be TRBD1 or TRBD2, each matching 5 bases. CDR3 size: 15 residues. V shed 1 base and J shed 1 base, with 13 bases lying between them. Germline V lookup: CDR1 GTSNPN, CDR2 SVGIG (reference sequence). Written as DNA, the CDR3 is TGTGCCTGGAGTGGAGGGGCAGTCAGCCAAGAGACCCAGTACTTC. It encodes CAWSGGAVSQETQYF. The full variable domain, in which reference TRBV30 and TRBJ2-5 provide the parts outside the CDR3, is SQTIHQWPATLVQPVGSPLSLECTVEGTSNPNLYWYRQAAGRGLQLLFYSVGIGQISSEVPQNLSASRPQDRQFILSSKKLLLSDSGFYLCAWSGGAVSQETQYFGPGTRLLVL.

This clonotype was recorded many times. This chain uses TRBV28 with TRBJ2-4, with 7 bases aligning to TRBD2. Trimming at V came to 4 bases and at J to 0 bases, leaving 3 bases not matched to a gene. CDR1 and CDR2 from the germline V gene are MDHEN and SYDVKM. The CDR3 contains 15 residues. For the CDR3, the DNA is TGTGCCAGCAGTTCCACGGGGGGAGCCAAAAACATTCAGTACTTC. Translation: CASSSTGGAKNIQYF.

This clonotype was recorded only once. Possible read error: a much larger clone is one base away. This chain joins TRBV7-2 and TRBJ2-7, with unresolved D. Per the germline V gene, CDR1 is SGHTA and CDR2 is FQGNSA. The CDR3 consists of 15 residues. The germline V and J ends were trimmed by 5 bases and 5 bases, with 19 bases remaining between them. The chain's CDR3 is CTSSTVSDEMNEQYF. The CDR3 nucleotides are TGTACCAGCAGCACAGTTTCAGACGAGATGAACGAGCAGTACTTC. The full variable domain, rest sourced from reference TRBV7-2 and TRBJ2-7, is GAGVSQSPSNKVTEKGKDVELRCDPISGHTALYWYRQSLGQGLEFLIYFQGNSAPDKSGLPSDRFSAERTGGSVSTLTIQRTQQEDSAVYLCTSSTVSDEMNEQYFGPGTRLTVT.

The J gene is TRBJ1-1, the V gene TRBV18; D is ambiguous. Per the germline V gene, CDR1 is KGHSH and CDR2 is LQKENI. CDR3 length: 11 amino acids. V lost 4 bases and J 9 bases, leaving 9 bases between the germline ends. The CDR3 DNA reads as TGTGCCAGCTCACGCGAGAGTAAAGCTTTCTTT. Translation gives CASSRESKAFF.

With regard to this clonotype: A much larger clone sits a single nucleotide away, making a read error possible. The chain links TRBV28 to TRBJ2-3; either TRBD1 or TRBD2 may supply D (7 bases each). This CDR3 is 15 amino acids long. Germline V gives CDR1 MDHEN, CDR2 SYDVKM. CDR3 residues: CASTADRDYTDAQYF. DNA of the CDR3: TGTGCCAGCACCGCTGACAGGGACTACACAGATGCGCAGTATTTT.